This T cell receptor (beta chain) was observed in a study of blood T cell repertoires in COVID-19. The wider study: Material from acute and convalescent COVID-19 was sourced from the United States, Italy and Spain. In each case, the material was cDNA or gDNA derived from T cells, B-cell-depleted T cells, or PBMCs.

Using immunoSEQ multiplex PCR, the repertoire was profiled, and TCRdb retains in-frame clones only, with some absent. The sample has 250,000 or so clones; 89% are singletons. Germline loops: CDR1 MNHNY, CDR2 SVGAGI (reference sequence). The CDR3 runs 14 residues. Trimming cost V 2 bases and J 7 bases; bases outside gene matches: 1. Sequencing input: peripheral blood. This TCR came from a woman aged 35 to 49 who had recovered from COVID-19. The chain employs TRBV6-6 and TRBJ1-6; 8 bases match TRBD1. CDR3 protein: CASSYRQGNSPLHF. DNA of the CDR3: TGTGCCAGCAGTTACCGACAGGGGAATTCACCCCTCCACTTT.